The present T cell receptor (beta chain) was sequenced within a study of OX40 agonist ivuxolimab in advanced cancers. Here immunoSEQ multiplex PCR was the method, and the copy in TCRdb shows in-frame clones only, minus some. Here the sample spans approximately 75,000 clones, roughly nine tenths being singletons. The germline V gene encodes CDR1 MNHEY and CDR2 SVGAGI. CDR3 size: 15 residues. Between the trimmed V and J ends, which lost 2 bases and 8 bases, there was a span of 15 bases. The clonotype was recovered from an adult with an advanced solid tumor such as melanoma, head and neck, liver or kidney cancer. The sequenced sample was CD4+ or CD8+ T cells sorted from blood, obtained in a trial of the OX40 agonist ivuxolimab. The V call is TRBV6-5, the J call TRBJ2-2; D is uncertain. Here the CDR3 reads CASSYQNAVGGELFF. The DNA for the CDR3 is TGTGCCAGCAGTTACCAAAACGCCGTTGGAGGGGAGCTGTTTTTT.